This TCR beta chain was identified in a study of T cells in Graves' hyperthyroidism and ophthalmopathy. As for the study in general: Peripheral blood specimens were obtained at initial diagnosis, prior to any treatment.

The study based diagnoses on clinical symptoms, serum thyroxine and TRAb, thyroid ultrasound and orbital computed tomography. Overall study results and limits: Ophthalmopathy was identified by the model a median around 5.9 months ahead of onset.

Amplified regions were TCR beta CDR3 sequences from RNA transcripts. HTBI primers were employed in a first-round RT-PCR of the TCR CDR3. Each CDR3 protein is one row after TCRdb ran MiXCR on the multiplex PCR reads. The sample shows some 600,000 distinct CDR3 sequences, about 15% of them seen only once. With respect to this clonotype: What it recognizes is unknown.

The length of the CDR3 is 13 residues. V was cut by 6 bases and J by 5 bases, with 11 bases left in between. In germline, CDR1 is MNHEY, CDR2 SMNVEV (reference sequence). The clonotype comes from a woman under 40 with Graves' hyperthyroidism that later progressed to Graves' ophthalmopathy. The genes are TRBV27 and TRBJ2-4; D remains ambiguous. Sequenced: blood. CDR3 residues: CASSPQRENIQYF. The CDR3 DNA sequence: TGTGCCAGCAGCCCCCAACGGGAAAACATTCAGTACTTC.